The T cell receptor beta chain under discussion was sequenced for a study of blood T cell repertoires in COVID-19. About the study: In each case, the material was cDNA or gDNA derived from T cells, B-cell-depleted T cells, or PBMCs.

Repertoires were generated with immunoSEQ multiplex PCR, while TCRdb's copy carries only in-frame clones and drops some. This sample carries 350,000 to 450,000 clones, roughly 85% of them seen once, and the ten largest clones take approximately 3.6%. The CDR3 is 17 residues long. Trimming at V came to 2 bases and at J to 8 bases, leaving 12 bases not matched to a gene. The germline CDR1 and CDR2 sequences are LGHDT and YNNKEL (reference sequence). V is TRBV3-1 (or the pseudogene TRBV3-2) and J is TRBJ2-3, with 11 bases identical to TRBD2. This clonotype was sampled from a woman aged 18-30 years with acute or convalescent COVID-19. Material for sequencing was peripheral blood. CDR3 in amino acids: CASSQKPSGGSGLTQYF. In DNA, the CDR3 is TGTGCCAGCAGCCAAAAGCCTAGCGGGGGGTCGGGACTTACGCAGTATTTT.